This passage covers 20 T cell receptor beta chains from one sample sequenced in a study of T cell responses to AZD1222 COVID-19 vaccine (dated by TCRdb to about 2021). To prepare the library, the immunoSEQ multiplex PCR assay was applied. TCRdb limited this immuneACCESS table to in-frame rearrangements with V and J called. A share of clones is missing; checked studies link under half to unresolved V genes, and the rest is unexplained. The sample table records roughly 95,000 clones; more than 85% of these occur just once. Clones ranked in the top ten supply roughly 3% of the sample. In the paper's terms, the time point label means: about 28 days (+/-7) after the second vaccine dose. The sequencing used peripheral blood, collected 28 days after the second AZD1222 dose. All receptors come from an adult who received the AZD1222 COVID-19 vaccine.

This chain links TRBV27 with TRBJ2-7, with 9 bases fitting TRBD1. V gave up 4 bases and J gave up 6 bases; unmatched junction bases: 13. Per the germline V gene, CDR1 is MNHEY and CDR2 is SMNVEV (reference sequence). The CDR3 extends over 16 amino acids. The CDR3 spells CASSSPIGTGSPEQYF. The CDR3 nucleotides read TGTGCCAGCAGTTCCCCGATTGGGACAGGGTCCCCCGAGCAGTACTTC.

CDR3 coding DNA: TGTGCCAGCAGCTTCTCGGTCGGTGGCTACACCTTC. This codes for CASSFSVGGYTF. The rearrangement joins TRBV5-8 to TRBJ1-2; D is undetermined. CDR1 is SGHTS, CDR2 YDEGEE, per germline. There are 12 residues in the CDR3. Trimming took off 2 bases at V and 7 bases at J, with 9 bases between the two ends.

The V and J genes are TRBV28 and TRBJ1-1; D unresolved. Germline V gene sequence: CDR1 MDHEN, CDR2 SYDVKM. CDR3 length: 11 amino acids. Between the trimmed V and J ends, which lost 7 bases and 1 base, there was a span of 4 bases. CDR3 nucleotides: TGTGCCAGCAAGAGGAACACTGAAGCTTTCTTT. Its translation: CASKRNTEAFF.

The J gene is TRBJ1-1, the V gene TRBV19; D call uncertain. Germline CDR1 and CDR2: LNHDA and SQIVND (reference sequence). Trimming took 6 bases from V and 5 from J, leaving 16 bases between them. The CDR3 is made up of 14 amino acids. Here the CDR3 reads CASRRRAKETEAFF. The CDR3 nucleotides read TGTGCCAGTAGACGAAGGGCGAAGGAGACTGAAGCTTTCTTT.

This clone was picked up one time. CDR3 sequence: CASRRQGAHPGYTF. DNA for the CDR3: TGTGCCAGCAGAAGACAGGGGGCGCATCCGGGCTACACCTTC. The chain links TRBV3-1 (or the pseudogene TRBV3-2) to TRBJ1-2; 10 bases agree with TRBD1. The germline CDR1 and CDR2 sequences are LGHDT and YNNKEL (reference sequence). This CDR3 is 14 amino acids long. The V gene end was trimmed by 6 bases and the J gene end by 8 bases; junction bases not matched to a gene: 9.

This clone has just one count. V usage is TRBV28 and J usage is TRBJ2-3; D is perhaps TRBD1 (6 bases). Per the germline V gene, CDR1 is MDHEN and CDR2 is SYDVKM. The CDR3 is 15 residues long. The V end was cut by 7 bases, the J end by 4 bases, with 18 bases between. Written as DNA, the CDR3 is TGTGCCAGCATGATCGGCTGGGGGCAGGCAGATACGCAGTATTTT. This translates into CASMIGWGQADTQYF.

The gene calls are TRBV7-6 and TRBJ1-4, with 7 bases identical to TRBD1. The ends lost 5 bases at V and 3 bases at J; junction bases unmatched: 6. Germline V CDR1 and CDR2: SGHVS, FNYEAQ. CDR3 length equals 15 residues. In DNA form, the CDR3 reads TGTGCCAGCAGCCATAGGGGGCTCGCTAATGAAAAACTGTTTTTT. Its protein is CASSHRGLANEKLFF.

The chain has TRBV6-5 and TRBJ2-3, with D possibly TRBD1 on 5 matching bases. Germline values: CDR1 MNHEY, CDR2 SVGAGI. This CDR3 contains 15 residues. The V end was cut by 6 bases, the J end by 3 bases, with 16 bases between. The CDR3, as DNA: TGTGCCAGCAGCCACGCCAGGGTTATAACAGATACGCAGTATTTT. Translating gives CASSHARVITDTQYF.

V gene TRBV4-3 combines with J gene TRBJ1-2; possibly TRBD1 for D (5 bases). The germline V gene encodes CDR1 LGHNA and CDR2 YSLEER. The CDR3 spans 14 residues. The ends were cut back, 1 base at V and 0 bases at J, with 6 bases in the middle. The CDR3 protein is CASSQAGTNYGYTF. The CDR3, as DNA: TGCGCCAGCAGCCAAGCAGGGACTAACTATGGCTACACCTTC.

The rearrangement joins TRBV30 to TRBJ1-3, with D unresolved. This CDR3 has 14 amino acids. Trimming took 2 bases from V and 2 from J, leaving 10 bases between them. Germline V CDR1 and CDR2: GTSNPN, SVGIG (reference sequence). The CDR3 bases are TGTGCCTGGAGTAGTACAGCTACTGGAAACACCATATATTTT. This translates into CAWSSTATGNTIYF. Full variable domain (rest looked up from reference TRBV30 and TRBJ1-3): SQTIHQWPATLVQPVGSPLSLECTVEGTSNPNLYWYRQAAGRGLQLLFYSVGIGQISSEVPQNLSASRPQDRQFILSSKKLLLSDSGFYLCAWSSTATGNTIYFGEGSWLTVV.

J is TRBJ1-2 and V is TRBV28, with D hard to call. V lost 6 bases and J lost 8, with 13 bases in between. Germline CDR1 and CDR2: MDHEN and SYDVKM. This CDR3 has 12 residues. Here the CDR3 DNA reads TGTGCCAGCAGCGGGAGGGTCTGGGGCTACACCTTC. It is translated as CASSGRVWGYTF.

The J gene is TRBJ1-5, the V gene TRBV28; 7 positions match TRBD1. The germline V gene has CDR1 MDHEN and CDR2 SYDVKM. Germline trimming cut 7 bases from V and 4 bases from J; bases unmatched to any gene: 4. The CDR3 is made up of 13 amino acids. The CDR3 region is CASTWGQNQPQHF. Written as DNA, the CDR3 is TGTGCCAGCACCTGGGGACAGAATCAGCCCCAGCATTTT.

The chain links TRBV7-9 to TRBJ2-1; TRBD1 aligns across 7 bases. V shed 5 bases, J shed 7 bases, and the junction held 11 bases outside the gene matches. In germline, CDR1 is SEHNR, CDR2 FQNEAQ (reference sequence). CDR3 length: 15 residues. As DNA, the CDR3 is TGTGCCAGCAGCCCGCGGGTAGGGGGCATAAATGAGCAGTTCTTC. Encoded protein: CASSPRVGGINEQFF.

This clone appeared a single time. The chain joins TRBV19 to TRBJ1-1; D gene unclear. Trimming shortened V by 1 base and J by 11 bases, and 17 bases separated the two germline ends. The length of the CDR3 is 14 residues. Looked up from germline, CDR1 is LNHDA and CDR2 is SQIVND (reference sequence). CDR3 residues: CASSIGATAFDAFF. The CDR3 coding sequence is TGTGCCAGTAGTATAGGAGCCACAGCCTTTGACGCTTTCTTT. The full variable domain, rest sourced from reference TRBV19 and TRBJ1-1, is DGGITQSPKYLFRKEGQNVTLSCEQNLNHDAMYWYRQDPGQGLRLIYYSQIVNDFQKGDIAEGYSVSREKKESFPLTVTSAQKNPTAFYLCASSIGATAFDAFFGQGTRLTVV.

The chain joins TRBV7-3 to TRBJ1-1, with 8 bases matching TRBD1. Losses at the gene ends were 5 bases for V and 1 base for J; bases not matched to a gene: 3. The CDR3 sequence is 14 residues long. CDR1 is SGHTA and CDR2 is FQGTGA in the germline V gene. CDR3 in DNA: TGTGCCAGCAGCCCAGGGGGCAGGAACACTGAAGCTTTCTTT. Protein: CASSPGGRNTEAFF.

This sequence joins TRBV11-2 and TRBJ2-2; TRBD2 might be the D (5 bases). CDR3 length: 16 residues. The V end lost 2 bases, the J end lost 4 bases, and 14 bases lay between the germline ends. Germline CDR1 and CDR2: SGHAT and FQNNGV. The CDR3 reads CASSLNGVSGTGELFF. In DNA, the CDR3 is TGTGCCAGCAGCTTAAACGGGGTTTCGGGCACCGGGGAGCTGTTTTTT. The full variable domain, its missing parts supplied by reference TRBV11-2 and TRBJ2-2, is EAGVAQSPRYKIIEKRQSVAFWCNPISGHATLYWYQQILGQGPKLLIQFQNNGVVDDSQLPKDRFSAERLKGVDSTLKIQPAKLEDSAVYLCASSLNGVSGTGELFFGEGSRLTVL.

V and J are TRBV3-1 (or the pseudogene TRBV3-2) and TRBJ1-2; the D is unclear. The CDR3 is 13 amino acids. Germline V lookup: CDR1 LGHDT, CDR2 YNNKEL (reference sequence). The V end lost 0 bases, the J end lost 7 bases, and 9 bases lay between the germline ends. The CDR3 sequence: CASSQDGFGGYTF. CDR3 DNA sequence: TGTGCCAGCAGCCAAGATGGGTTCGGTGGCTACACCTTC.

V gene TRBV11-2 combines with J gene TRBJ1-2, with D uncertain. The CDR3 has 8 residues. Germline-derived CDR1 and CDR2 are SGHAT and FQNNGV. V lost 10 bases and J lost 8, with 5 bases in between. The CDR3 sequence is CATGGYTF. The CDR3 nucleotides are TGTGCCACTGGGGGCTACACCTTC.

This clone appeared a few times. The V call is TRBV6-5, the J call TRBJ1-2; no firm D call. Trimming cost V 6 bases and J 3 bases, with 11 bases left between them. This CDR3 is 13 amino acids long. The germline V gene encodes CDR1 MNHEY and CDR2 SVGAGI. The DNA for the CDR3 is TGTGCCAGCAGCGCGACGTGGGACTATGGCTACACCTTC. Its translation: CASSATWDYGYTF.

The rearrangement links TRBV28 to TRBJ2-1; the D gene could be TRBD1 or TRBD2 (5 bases each). Germline CDR1 MDHEN, CDR2 SYDVKM. Trimming left V 2 bases short and J 9 bases short, with 17 bases between. The CDR3 has 15 residues. The CDR3 here is CASSLGGVNRFEQFF. Written as DNA, the CDR3 is TGTGCCAGCAGTTTAGGGGGAGTGAATCGGTTTGAGCAGTTCTTC.